This TCR beta chain stems from a study of blood T cell repertoires in COVID-19. Study-level information: The cDNA or gDNA used as material had been derived from T cells, B-cell-depleted T cells, or PBMCs.

Authors' processing steps: Scientists estimated how many nucleated cells there were by amplifying reference gene primers. TCRdb keeps only in-frame clones here, not all; method: immunoSEQ multiplex PCR. D and trimming come from the DNA, and the V and J calls and clone size come from that table. The sample records around 160,000 clones, 87% being singletons. This CDR3 has 19 amino acids. V shed 3 bases, J shed 1 base, and the junction held 14 bases outside the gene matches. CDR1 and CDR2 from the germline V gene are SGHVS and FQNEAQ. This chain links TRBV7-8 with TRBJ2-3, with TRBD1 identical over 9 bases. This receptor was obtained from an elderly man with acute or convalescent COVID-19. The source material was peripheral blood. This CDR3 reads CASSLIRDRASEGTDTQYF. The CDR3 DNA follows: TGTGCCAGCAGCTTGATCCGGGACAGGGCAAGCGAGGGCACAGATACGCAGTATTTT. The whole variable domain, filled in from reference TRBV7-8 and TRBJ2-3, reads GAGVSQSPRYKVAKRGQDVALRCDPISGHVSLFWYQQALGQGPEFLTYFQNEAQLDKSGLPSDRFFAERPEGSVSTLKIQRTQQEDSAVYLCASSLIRDRASEGTDTQYFGPGTRLTVL.